Below, 26 T cell receptor beta chains from the same sample are listed, as sequenced in a study of blood T cell repertoires in COVID-19. Sequencing was performed with immunoSEQ multiplex PCR; in TCRdb, only in-frame clones are kept and a portion is missing. The sample consists of fewer than 250,000 clones, less than 90% of them appearing once. The material sequenced was PBMCs or T cells enriched from blood (not recorded which). The receptor source for this set is a middle-aged woman who had recovered from COVID-19.

This clone showed up just a few times. The V call is TRBV7-2, the J call TRBJ2-1; maybe TRBD2 (6 bases). The germline CDR1 and CDR2 sequences are SGHTA and FQGNSA. Trimming stripped 8 bases from V and 7 bases from J, with 21 bases between. This CDR3 has 15 residues. This chain's CDR3 is CASQFYSGEGNEQFF. For the CDR3, the DNA is TGTGCCAGCCAATTTTATAGCGGTGAGGGTAATGAGCAGTTCTTC.

The chain is built from TRBV5-6 and TRBJ1-2, with a weak D call TRBD1 (6 bases). Trimming shortened V by 4 bases and J by 2 bases, and 21 bases separated the two germline ends. The CDR3 length is 17 residues. Germline V gene data show CDR1 as SGHDT and CDR2 as YYEEEE. The CDR3 spells CASSPRDTYSMNYGYTF. The CDR3 DNA is TGTGCCAGCAGCCCCCGGGACACTTATTCTATGAACTATGGCTACACCTTC.

The rearrangement uses TRBV5-5 and TRBJ1-6; TRBD1 matches 8 bases. This CDR3 region has 14 residues. The germline gives CDR1 SGHKS, CDR2 YYEKEE (reference sequence). V was clipped by 3 bases and J by 4 bases; unmatched bases: 0. CDR3 bases: TGTGCCAGCAGCTGGACAGGGTATAATTCACCCCTCCACTTT. It is translated as CASSWTGYNSPLHF.

The chain links TRBV5-1 to TRBJ2-3; the match to TRBD1 covers 8 bases. The CDR3 is 16 amino acids. Germline trimming cut 4 bases from V and 2 bases from J; bases unmatched to any gene: 9. The V gene's germline CDR1 is SGHRS and CDR2 YFSETQ. CDR3 residues: CASSRGQATLTDTQYF. The CDR3 region has the DNA TGCGCCAGCAGCCGGGGACAGGCGACTCTCACAGATACGCAGTATTTT.

The V and J genes are TRBV7-9 and TRBJ2-5; TRBD1 might be the D (6 bases). From germline, CDR1 is SEHNR and CDR2 FQNEAQ (reference sequence). V was trimmed by 7 bases and J by 4 bases, leaving 16 bases between them. The CDR3 is made up of 14 amino acids. Written as DNA, the CDR3 is TGTGCCAGCACCCTAGGGGGAGTCATAGAGACCCAGTACTTC. As protein: CASTLGGVIETQYF.

This chain joins TRBV5-5 and TRBJ2-5, with 7 bases aligning to TRBD1. CDR3 length: 14 amino acids. Germline-derived CDR1 and CDR2 are SGHKS and YYEKEE (reference sequence). With 3 bases clipped from V and 5 bases from J, the junction kept 7 bases outside the gene matches. CDR3 nucleotide sequence: TGTGCCAGCAGCTATGGGACAGTCGGGGAGACCCAGTACTTC. This codes for CASSYGTVGETQYF. The whole variable domain, filled in from reference TRBV5-5 and TRBJ2-5, reads DAGVTQSPTHLIKTRGQQVTLRCSPISGHKSVSWYQQVLGQGPQFIFQYYEKEERGRGNFPDRFSARQFPNYSSELNVNALLLGDSALYLCASSYGTVGETQYFGPGTRLLVL.

The gene calls are TRBV5-1 and TRBJ2-5, with 10 bases that match TRBD2. Germline V CDR1 and CDR2: SGHRS, YFSETQ. V lost 6 bases and J lost 2; bases outside the gene matches: 7. The CDR3 has 15 amino acids. Here the CDR3 reads CASNSGTSEQETQYF. In nucleotides, the CDR3 is TGCGCCAGCAACTCCGGGACTAGCGAGCAAGAGACCCAGTACTTC.

The chain links TRBV6-2 or TRBV6-3 to TRBJ1-3; a weak D match, TRBD1 (5 bases). In germline, CDR1 is MNHEY, CDR2 SVGEGT. V lost 2 bases to trimming and J lost 0 bases, with 11 bases between them. This CDR3 is built from 16 residues. This CDR3 reads CASSYRRAASGNTIYF. The CDR3 DNA reads as TGTGCCAGCAGTTACCGCAGGGCCGCCTCTGGAAACACCATATATTTT.

The chain carries TRBV19 and TRBJ2-2; D may be TRBD1 (6 bases). The germline V and J ends were trimmed by 11 bases and 0 bases, with 13 bases remaining between them. Per the germline V gene, CDR1 is LNHDA and CDR2 is SQIVND (reference sequence). The CDR3 loop spans 14 amino acids. CDR3: CACGKGANTGELFF. DNA of the CDR3: TGTGCCTGTGGGAAGGGGGCGAACACCGGGGAGCTGTTTTTT.

In nucleotides, the CDR3 is TGTGCCAGCTCACCACCTGGAGACTGGTACAATGAGCAGTTCTTC. Amino acid sequence: CASSPPGDWYNEQFF. The chain combines TRBV18 with TRBJ2-1, with D unresolved. Germline CDR1 and CDR2: KGHSH and LQKENI. The length of the CDR3 is 15 residues. The V gene lost 0 bases and the J gene lost 4 bases, with 10 bases spanning the gap.

This rearrangement joins TRBV14 to TRBJ2-7, with 8 nucleotides matching TRBD1. This CDR3 spans 16 amino acids. Germline CDR1 is SGHDN and CDR2 is FVKESK. V gave up 1 base and J gave up 1 base; unmatched junction bases: 6. This CDR3 reads CASSQAPGQGSYEQYF. The CDR3 DNA reads TGTGCCAGCAGCCAAGCTCCTGGACAGGGTTCCTACGAGCAGTACTTC.

This sequence joins TRBV7-3 and TRBJ2-3, with D possibly TRBD2 on 6 matching bases. CDR3 length equals 16 residues. Germline V gene data show CDR1 as SGHTA and CDR2 as FQGTGA. The V end lost 6 bases, the J end lost 0 bases, and 16 bases lay between the germline ends. The CDR3 reads CASSGGTSPSTDTQYF. The CDR3 coding sequence is TGTGCCAGCAGTGGCGGGACCTCCCCTAGCACAGATACGCAGTATTTT.

This chain connects TRBV6-5 to TRBJ2-1, with TRBD1 matching over 7 bases. Germline CDR1 MNHEY, CDR2 SVGAGI. The CDR3 contains 11 residues. V shed 7 bases and J 7 bases; nucleotides not matched to a gene: 1. CDR3 region: CASTRGNEQFF. The DNA of the CDR3 is TGTGCCAGCACCAGGGGGAATGAGCAGTTCTTC.

The CDR3 DNA sequence: TGTGCCAGCAGTGAAGGAGGCGGGAGGGCCACCGGGGAGCTGTTTTTT. Translating it yields CASSEGGGRATGELFF. This sequence joins TRBV2 and TRBJ2-2, with TRBD2 matching over 9 bases. The ends lost 1 base at V and 4 bases at J; junction bases unmatched: 4. The CDR3 consists of 16 residues. Germline CDR1 SNHLY, CDR2 FYNNEI.

This CDR3 is CASSPEGQGNYGYTF. The CDR3, as DNA: TGTGCCAGCTCACCAGAAGGGCAGGGGAACTATGGCTACACCTTC. The chain links TRBV18 to TRBJ1-2, with a possible D match to TRBD1 (6 bases). This CDR3 comprises 15 residues. Trimming removed 2 bases at V and 2 bases at J, with 12 bases between. The germline V gene has CDR1 KGHSH and CDR2 LQKENI.

The chain carries TRBV19 and TRBJ2-3; perhaps TRBD2 as D (6 bases). The ends were cut back, 3 bases at V and 8 bases at J, with 27 bases in the middle. Germline V lookup: CDR1 LNHDA, CDR2 SQIVND (reference sequence). The length of the CDR3 is 18 residues. CDR3 sequence (DNA): TGTGCCAGTAGTATGGCGGCAGTGGGTGAGATGGCAGCGGGTACGCAGTATTTT. This encodes CASSMAAVGEMAAGTQYF. Using reference TRBV19 and TRBJ2-3 for the parts outside the CDR3, the full variable domain is DGGITQSPKYLFRKEGQNVTLSCEQNLNHDAMYWYRQDPGQGLRLIYYSQIVNDFQKGDIAEGYSVSREKKESFPLTVTSAQKNPTAFYLCASSMAAVGEMAAGTQYFGPGTRLTVL.

The rearrangement links TRBV12-3 or TRBV12-4 to TRBJ2-1; D ambiguous. This CDR3 region has 13 residues. The V gene lost 3 bases and the J gene lost 10 bases, with 13 bases spanning the gap. The CDR3: CASSFSVLTEQFF. The DNA for the CDR3 is TGTGCCAGCAGTTTTTCGGTCCTGACAGAGCAGTTCTTC.

This chain joins TRBV27 and TRBJ2-3, with D perhaps matching TRBD2 (6 bases). The germline V and J ends were trimmed by 4 bases and 4 bases, with 21 bases remaining between them. The CDR3 runs 17 residues. Germline CDR1 MNHEY, CDR2 SMNVEV (reference sequence). CDR3 region: CASSWRWRGSSSDTQYF. CDR3 sequence (DNA): TGTGCCAGCAGTTGGCGGTGGCGGGGTAGCAGTTCAGATACGCAGTATTTT.

The gene calls are TRBV2 and TRBJ1-1; unclear D gene. Trimming took off 2 bases at V and 5 bases at J, with 3 bases between the two ends. The CDR3 has 11 amino acids. Germline V gives CDR1 SNHLY, CDR2 FYNNEI. The CDR3 nucleotides read TGTGCCAGCAGTGAACGGACTGAAGCTTTCTTT. This codes for CASSERTEAFF. The full variable domain, with the rest looked up from reference TRBV2 and TRBJ1-1, is EPEVTQTPSHQVTQMGQEVILRCVPISNHLYFYWYRQILGQKVEFLVSFYNNEISEKSEIFDDQFSVERPDGSNFTLKIRSTKLEDSAMYFCASSERTEAFFGQGTRLTVV.

This chain uses TRBV30 with TRBJ1-1; tentatively, D is TRBD1 (6 bases). Trimming pared 0 bases from V and 0 bases from J, leaving 14 bases between. The CDR3 runs 16 residues. Germline V gene data show CDR1 as GTSNPN and CDR2 as SVGIG (reference sequence). The CDR3, as DNA: TGTGCCTGGAGTGTAACGGGGGGCCCTATGAACACTGAAGCTTTCTTT. It translates to CAWSVTGGPMNTEAFF.

This chain uses TRBV28 with TRBJ2-7, with 7 bases that match TRBD2. V lost 1 base to trimming and J lost 11 bases; unmatched junction nucleotides: 8. This CDR3 contains 13 residues. Germline assignment: CDR1 MDHEN and CDR2 SYDVKM. The CDR3 nucleotides are TGTGCCAGCAGTTTATCTAGGACTAGAGGGGAGTACTTC. As protein: CASSLSRTRGEYF.

The chain links TRBV19 to TRBJ2-2; no reliable D call. The CDR3 consists of 15 residues. The germline V and J ends were trimmed by 8 bases and 6 bases, with 19 bases remaining between them. From germline, CDR1 is LNHDA and CDR2 SQIVND (reference sequence). The chain's CDR3 is CASGEPQSRSGELFF. DNA for the CDR3: TGTGCCAGTGGAGAGCCACAATCCCGTTCCGGGGAGCTGTTTTTT.

The chain has TRBV28 and TRBJ1-2, with D perhaps TRBD1 (5 bases). Germline loops: CDR1 MDHEN, CDR2 SYDVKM. V was pared by 6 bases and J by 4 bases, with 12 bases between. The CDR3 sequence is 13 residues long. CDR3 amino acids: CASRGGVIYGYTF. CDR3 nucleotide sequence: TGTGCCAGCAGGGGAGGGGTCATCTATGGCTACACCTTC.

This clone was seen only once. The chain has TRBV30 and TRBJ2-1, with a possible D match to TRBD2 (6 bases). CDR3 size: 14 residues. CDR1 is GTSNPN and CDR2 is SVGIG in the germline V gene (reference sequence). Trimming took 4 bases from V and 1 from J, leaving 11 bases between them. CDR3: CAWTPLASYNEQFF. CDR3 DNA: TGTGCCTGGACACCCCTAGCGTCCTACAATGAGCAGTTCTTC.

This chain uses TRBV2 with TRBJ1-5; 9 nucleotides agree with TRBD1. V lost 6 bases, J lost 3 bases, and 6 bases stayed unmatched. There are 15 residues in the CDR3. Germline V lookup: CDR1 SNHLY, CDR2 FYNNEI. The chain's CDR3 is CASSQQGAPNQPQHF. The CDR3 nucleotides are TGTGCCAGCAGCCAACAGGGGGCCCCCAATCAGCCCCAGCATTTT.

The chain combines TRBV27 with TRBJ1-5; 10 bases agree with TRBD1. Germline V gives CDR1 MNHEY, CDR2 SMNVEV (reference sequence). The CDR3 contains 17 residues. After removal of 5 bases from V and 7 bases from J, the junction contained 14 bases not matched to a gene. CDR3 DNA sequence: TGTGCCAGCAGTCCAAGCCTCGACAGGGGGCTTGGACAGCCCCAGCATTTT. It encodes CASSPSLDRGLGQPQHF.